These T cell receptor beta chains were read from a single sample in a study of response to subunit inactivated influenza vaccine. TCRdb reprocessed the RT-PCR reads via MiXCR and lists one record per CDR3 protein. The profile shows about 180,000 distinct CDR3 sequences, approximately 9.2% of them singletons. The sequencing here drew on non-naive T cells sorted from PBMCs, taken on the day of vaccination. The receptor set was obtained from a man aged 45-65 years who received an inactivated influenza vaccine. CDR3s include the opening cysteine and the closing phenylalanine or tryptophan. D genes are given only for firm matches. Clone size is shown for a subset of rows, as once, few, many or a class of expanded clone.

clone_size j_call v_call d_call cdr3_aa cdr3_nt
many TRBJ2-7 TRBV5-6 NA CASSMQRYEQYF TGTGCCAGCAGCATGCAGAGATACGAGCAGTACTTC
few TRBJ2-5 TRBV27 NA CASSRNGETQYF TGTGCCAGCAGTCGTAATGGAGAGACCCAGTACTTC
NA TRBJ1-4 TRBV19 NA CATGAGYATNEKLFF TGTGCCACCGGGGCGGGCTATGCAACTAATGAAAAACTGTTTTTT
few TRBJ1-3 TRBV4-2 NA CASSQEMGASGNTIYF TGTGCCAGCAGCCAAGAGATGGGGGCCTCTGGAAACACCATATATTTT
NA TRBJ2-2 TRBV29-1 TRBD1 CSVRQGSTGELFF TGCAGCGTTCGACAGGGTAGCACCGGGGAGCTGTTTTTT
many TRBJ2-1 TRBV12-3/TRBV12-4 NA CASSPNDSGQEQFF TGTGCCAGCAGTCCCAACGATAGCGGTCAGGAGCAGTTCTTC
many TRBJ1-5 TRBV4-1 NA CASSQGDADNQPQHF TGCGCCAGCAGCCAGGGGGACGCTGACAATCAGCCCCAGCATTTT
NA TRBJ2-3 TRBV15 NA CATSRERAPDTQYF TGTGCCACCAGCCGAGAAAGGGCCCCCGATACGCAGTATTTT
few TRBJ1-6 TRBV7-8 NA CASSLGNGQRNSPLHF TGTGCCAGCAGCTTAGGCAACGGACAGAGAAATTCACCCCTCCACTTT
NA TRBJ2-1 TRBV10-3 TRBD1 CAISERTGVNEQFF TGTGCCATCAGTGAGCGGACAGGGGTCAATGAGCAGTTCTTC
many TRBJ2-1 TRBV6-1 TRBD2 CASSDPSGRSYNEQFF TGTGCCAGCAGTGACCCTAGCGGGAGATCCTACAATGAGCAGTTCTTC
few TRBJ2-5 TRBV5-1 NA CASSFVGSETQYF TGCGCCAGCAGCTTCGTGGGCAGTGAGACCCAGTACTTC
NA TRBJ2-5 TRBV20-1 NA CSAGGSETQYF TGCAGTGCTGGGGGGTCGGAGACCCAGTACTTC
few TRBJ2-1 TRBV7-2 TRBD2 CASSLAGLAGGYNEQFF TGTGCCAGCAGCTTAGCTGGACTAGCGGGGGGTTACAATGAGCAGTTCTTC
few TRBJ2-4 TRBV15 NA CATSRDQGKQGNIQYF TGTGCCACCAGCAGAGATCAGGGGAAGCAGGGAAACATTCAGTACTTC
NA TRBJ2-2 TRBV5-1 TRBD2 CASSTGTSGANTGELFF TGCGCCAGCAGCACCGGGACTAGCGGGGCCAACACCGGGGAGCTGTTTTTT
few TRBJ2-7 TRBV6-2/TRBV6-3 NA CASGNPTNSYEQYF TGTGCCAGCGGAAACCCGACAAACTCCTACGAGCAGTACTTC